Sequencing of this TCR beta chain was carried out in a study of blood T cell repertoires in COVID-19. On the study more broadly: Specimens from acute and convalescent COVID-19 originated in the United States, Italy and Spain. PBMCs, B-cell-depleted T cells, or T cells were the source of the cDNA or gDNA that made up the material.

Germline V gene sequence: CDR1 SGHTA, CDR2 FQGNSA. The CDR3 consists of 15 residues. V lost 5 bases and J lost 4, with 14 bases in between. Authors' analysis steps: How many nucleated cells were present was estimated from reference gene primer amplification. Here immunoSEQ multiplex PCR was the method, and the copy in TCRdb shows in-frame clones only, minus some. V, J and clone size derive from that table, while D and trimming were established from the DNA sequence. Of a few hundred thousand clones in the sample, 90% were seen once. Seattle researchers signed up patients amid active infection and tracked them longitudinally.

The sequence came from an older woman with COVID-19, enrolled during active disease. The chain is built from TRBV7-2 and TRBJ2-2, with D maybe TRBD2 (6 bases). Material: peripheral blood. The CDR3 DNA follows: TGTGCCAGCAGCCTAGTCGGGGGAGGCACCGGGGAGCTGTTTTTT. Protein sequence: CASSLVGGGTGELFF.